This is a list of T cell receptor beta chains from one sample in a study of identical twins. TCRdb itself ran the 5' RACE reads through MiXCR, one entry per CDR3 protein. The sample includes about 690,000 distinct CDR3 sequences, approximately 6.1% of them seen just once. Sequences were obtained from naive T cells sorted from blood. The receptors derive from a man aged 18 to 30 in good health. Both conserved end residues are part of each CDR3. D genes are given only for firm matches. Clone size appears in some rows only: once, few, many, or a class for an expanded clone.

v_call: TRBV28
j_call: TRBJ2-7
cdr3_length: 14
clone_size: many
d_call: TRBD1
cdr3_aa: CASRSGTERYEQYF
cdr3_nt: TGTGCCAGCAGATCCGGGACAGAACGTTACGAGCAGTACTTC

v_call: TRBV24-1
j_call: TRBJ2-3
cdr3_length: 15
clone_size: many
d_call: -
cdr3_aa: CATSAAGEWTDTQYF
cdr3_nt: TGTGCCACCAGTGCGGCAGGGGAGTGGACAGATACGCAGTATTTT

v_call: TRBV29-1
j_call: TRBJ2-5
cdr3_length: 15
clone_size: many
d_call: TRBD2
cdr3_aa: CSVVFPGGRQETQYF
cdr3_nt: TGCAGCGTTGTCTTCCCGGGAGGGCGACAAGAGACCCAGTACTTC

v_call: TRBV11-2
j_call: TRBJ2-1
cdr3_length: 15
clone_size: many
d_call: -
cdr3_aa: CASSSGPRGGNEQFF
cdr3_nt: TGTGCCAGCAGCTCCGGGCCCAGGGGTGGCAATGAGCAGTTCTTC

v_call: TRBV7-2
j_call: TRBJ2-5
cdr3_length: 17
clone_size: few
d_call: TRBD2
cdr3_aa: CASSLFLAGSPEETQYF
cdr3_nt: TGTGCCAGCAGCTTATTTCTAGCGGGATCCCCGGAGGAGACCCAGTACTTC

v_call: TRBV20-1
j_call: TRBJ2-5
cdr3_length: 13
clone_size: few
d_call: -
cdr3_aa: CSAREGGIETQYF
cdr3_nt: TGCAGTGCCAGAGAGGGCGGGATAGAGACCCAGTACTTC

v_call: TRBV10-3
j_call: TRBJ2-7
cdr3_length: 12
clone_size: few
d_call: -
cdr3_aa: CAIGRAASEQYF
cdr3_nt: TGTGCCATCGGAAGGGCCGCTAGCGAGCAGTACTTC

v_call: TRBV20-1
j_call: TRBJ2-3
cdr3_length: 15
clone_size: many
d_call: -
cdr3_aa: CSASKTGEGTDTQYF
cdr3_nt: TGCAGTGCTTCGAAGACAGGAGAGGGCACAGATACGCAGTATTTT

v_call: TRBV28
j_call: TRBJ2-5
cdr3_length: 15
clone_size: many
d_call: -
cdr3_aa: CASSTSGDPQETQYF
cdr3_nt: -

v_call: TRBV7-9
j_call: TRBJ1-1
cdr3_length: 14
clone_size: many
d_call: TRBD1
cdr3_aa: CASSHGTVNTEAFF
cdr3_nt: TGTGCCAGCAGCCACGGGACAGTGAACACTGAAGCTTTCTTT

v_call: TRBV18
j_call: TRBJ2-2
cdr3_length: 14
clone_size: few
d_call: -
cdr3_aa: CASSQGRDTGELFF
cdr3_nt: TGTGCCAGCTCACAGGGAAGGGACACCGGGGAGCTGTTTTTT

v_call: TRBV14
j_call: TRBJ2-1
cdr3_length: 13
clone_size: -
d_call: -
cdr3_aa: CASSPGTGREQFF
cdr3_nt: TGTGCCAGCAGCCCGGGGACGGGACGTGAGCAGTTCTTC

v_call: TRBV11-2
j_call: TRBJ2-1
cdr3_length: 16
clone_size: few
d_call: -
cdr3_aa: CASSPRPQGYYNEQFF
cdr3_nt: TGTGCCAGCAGCCCACGACCGCAGGGCTACTACAATGAGCAGTTCTTC

v_call: TRBV7-8
j_call: TRBJ2-3
cdr3_length: 15
clone_size: few
d_call: -
cdr3_aa: CASSLIQPSTDTQYF
cdr3_nt: TGTGCCAGCAGCTTAATACAGCCTAGCACAGATACGCAGTATTTT

v_call: TRBV6-2/TRBV6-3
j_call: TRBJ1-2
cdr3_length: 15
clone_size: -
d_call: -
cdr3_aa: CASSHPSWGSYGYTF
cdr3_nt: TGTGCCAGCAGTCACCCTTCGTGGGGATCATATGGCTACACCTTC

v_call: TRBV15
j_call: TRBJ2-5
cdr3_length: 13
clone_size: many
d_call: -
cdr3_aa: CATSSSGVETQYF
cdr3_nt: TGTGCCACCAGCAGCTCAGGGGTAGAGACCCAGTACTTC

v_call: TRBV9
j_call: TRBJ2-3
cdr3_length: 16
clone_size: -
d_call: TRBD2
cdr3_aa: CASSRLAGGSTDTQYF
cdr3_nt: TGTGCCAGCAGCAGACTAGCGGGAGGGAGCACAGATACGCAGTATTTT

v_call: TRBV28
j_call: TRBJ2-7
cdr3_length: 16
clone_size: many
d_call: -
cdr3_aa: CASSLPYWTGRGEQYF
cdr3_nt: TGTGCCAGCAGTTTACCCTATTGGACAGGGAGGGGCGAGCAGTACTTC

v_call: TRBV20-1
j_call: TRBJ2-7
cdr3_length: 15
clone_size: -
d_call: TRBD2
cdr3_aa: CSAERPSGSPYEQYF
cdr3_nt: TGCAGTGCTGAAAGGCCTAGCGGGAGTCCCTACGAGCAGTACTTC

v_call: TRBV19
j_call: TRBJ1-5
cdr3_length: 17
clone_size: -
d_call: -
cdr3_aa: CASSIDQDWTRPQPQHF
cdr3_nt: TGTGCCAGTAGTATAGACCAAGATTGGACACGACCCCAGCCCCAGCATTTT

v_call: TRBV12-3/TRBV12-4
j_call: TRBJ2-2
cdr3_length: 14
clone_size: many
d_call: TRBD1
cdr3_aa: CASSRTGSTGELFF
cdr3_nt: TGTGCCAGCAGTCGGACAGGGTCCACCGGGGAGCTGTTTTTT

v_call: TRBV5-1
j_call: TRBJ2-7
cdr3_length: 16
clone_size: -
d_call: TRBD1
cdr3_aa: CASSLVSQGGHYEQYF
cdr3_nt: TGCGCCAGCAGCTTGGTATCTCAAGGGGGCCATTACGAGCAGTACTTC

v_call: TRBV2
j_call: TRBJ1-2
cdr3_length: 15
clone_size: few
d_call: -
cdr3_aa: CASPGSGNAADGYTF
cdr3_nt: TGTGCCAGCCCGGGGTCCGGAAACGCGGCGGATGGCTACACCTTC

v_call: TRBV6-2/TRBV6-3
j_call: TRBJ2-6
cdr3_length: 19
clone_size: -
d_call: TRBD1
cdr3_aa: CASSSLRDRGSSGANVLTF
cdr3_nt: TGTGCCAGCAGTTCCCTCCGGGACAGGGGTTCGTCTGGGGCCAACGTCCTGACTTTC